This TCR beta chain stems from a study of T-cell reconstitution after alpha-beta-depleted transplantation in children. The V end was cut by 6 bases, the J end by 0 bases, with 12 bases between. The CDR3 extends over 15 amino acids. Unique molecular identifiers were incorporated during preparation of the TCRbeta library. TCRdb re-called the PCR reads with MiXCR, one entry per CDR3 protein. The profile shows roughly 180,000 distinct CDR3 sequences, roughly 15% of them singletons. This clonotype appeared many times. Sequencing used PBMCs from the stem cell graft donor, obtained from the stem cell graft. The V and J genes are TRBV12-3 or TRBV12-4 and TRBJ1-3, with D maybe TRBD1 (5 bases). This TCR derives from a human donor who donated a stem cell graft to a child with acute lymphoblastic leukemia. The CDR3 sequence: CASRYPGTSGNTIYF. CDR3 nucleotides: TGTGCCAGCAGGTATCCCGGGACCTCTGGAAACACCATATATTTT.